The 11 T cell receptor beta chains reported below all come from one sample, sequenced in a study of cytomegalovirus exposure and HLA in healthy donors listed by TCRdb under 2017. The method was the immunoSEQ multiplex PCR assay. For the multiplex PCR, a mixture combining 60 forward primers for TCR Vbeta segments and 13 reverse primers for TCR Jbeta segments was used. The table was pulled from immuneACCESS by TCRdb, which kept in-frame rearrangements only. Such tables lose some clones; where checked, under half of the loss comes from unresolved V genes, and the rest has no known cause. This sample lists roughly 160,000 clones; approximately 79% were detected once. 3.5% to 5.5% of the sample is in the top ten clones. The source material was PBMCs. All receptors derive from a man aged 35-49 years in good health and CMV-seronegative.

The gene calls are TRBV19 and TRBJ2-7, with D possibly being TRBD2 (5 bases). This CDR3 region has 15 residues. The V and J ends lost 3 bases and 1 base respectively, with 13 bases between them. Germline V lookup: CDR1 LNHDA, CDR2 SQIVND (reference sequence). This CDR3 is CASSIEFSGSYEQYF. The CDR3 nucleotides are TGTGCCAGTAGTATCGAATTTTCGGGATCCTACGAGCAGTACTTC.

The chain combines TRBV6-1 with TRBJ1-5, with D tentatively TRBD1 (6 bases). CDR3 length: 13 residues. CDR1 is MNHNS, CDR2 SASEGT, per germline. V lost 7 bases, J lost 6 bases, and 13 bases lay in between. This CDR3 is CASMSDRSQPQHF. The CDR3 DNA sequence: TGTGCCAGCATGTCGGACAGATCTCAGCCCCAGCATTTT.

The chain joins TRBV28 to TRBJ2-5; 9 bases agree with TRBD1. V was pared by 4 bases and J by 4 bases, with 4 bases of the junction left unmatched. Germline V lookup: CDR1 MDHEN, CDR2 SYDVKM. CDR3 size: 14 residues. The DNA of the CDR3 is TGTGCCAGCAGTTACAGGGGGCCGGGAGAGACCCAGTACTTC. Protein sequence: CASSYRGPGETQYF.

The chain employs TRBV4-3 and TRBJ2-2; D remains unclear. The CDR3 covers 14 residues. Germline V gives CDR1 LGHNA, CDR2 YSLEER. V lost 1 base to trimming and J lost 5 bases, with 8 bases between them. CDR3 sequence reads: CASSQATVTGELFF. The CDR3 bases are TGCGCCAGCAGCCAAGCTACGGTGACCGGGGAGCTGTTTTTT.

The chain recombines TRBV7-9 with TRBJ2-5; 9 nucleotides agree with TRBD1. V gave up 1 base and J gave up 5 bases; unmatched junction bases: 2. Germline CDR1 SEHNR, CDR2 FQNEAQ (reference sequence). CDR3 length: 14 amino acids. As DNA, the CDR3 is TGTGCCAGCAGCTTAGGGACAGGGGAGGAGACCCAGTACTTC. Its translation is CASSLGTGEETQYF.

The rearrangement links TRBV4-1 to TRBJ2-5; tentatively, D is TRBD1 (5 bases). CDR1 is MGHRA and CDR2 is YSYEKL in the germline V gene. V shed 0 bases and J shed 4 bases, with 15 bases lying between them. CDR3 length: 16 residues. CDR3 region: CASSQDSSGRGETQYF. The CDR3 DNA follows: TGCGCCAGCAGCCAAGATTCTTCCGGTAGGGGAGAGACCCAGTACTTC.

The rearrangement links TRBV4-3 to TRBJ2-3, with 9 bases fitting TRBD1. The CDR3 contains 16 residues. Trimming cost V 0 bases and J 4 bases; bases outside gene matches: 5. The germline CDR1 and CDR2 sequences are LGHNA and YSLEER. DNA for the CDR3: TGCGCCAGCAGCCAAGATTCCGGACAGGGGCCAGATACGCAGTATTTT. It translates to CASSQDSGQGPDTQYF.

The rearrangement uses TRBV4-3 and TRBJ2-3; 7 bases fit TRBD1. J lost 3 bases, V lost 4 bases, and 1 base had no gene match. The CDR3 covers 13 residues. Germline values: CDR1 LGHNA, CDR2 YSLEER. The CDR3 protein is CASSPDRTDTQYF. The CDR3 DNA sequence: TGCGCCAGCAGCCCGGACAGGACAGATACGCAGTATTTT.

The chain combines TRBV5-1 with TRBJ1-1, with a tentative D call TRBD1 (5 bases). CDR3 length equals 18 residues. The germline V gene encodes CDR1 SGHRS and CDR2 YFSETQ. V gave up 0 bases and J gave up 4 bases, with 22 bases separating them. As DNA, the CDR3 is TGCGCCAGCAGCTTGGTGGGGGGGGGAGGAAAGGTCAGCACTGAAGCTTTCTTT. Translation: CASSLVGGGGKVSTEAFF.

This clone has only one observation. V and J are TRBV5-1 and TRBJ1-6; tentative D call: TRBD1 (5 bases). The germline gives CDR1 SGHRS, CDR2 YFSETQ. The CDR3 extends over 15 amino acids. V lost 4 bases and J 12 bases, leaving 20 bases between the germline ends. The CDR3 here is CASSPKEGVLGPLHF. CDR3 DNA: TGCGCCAGCAGCCCCAAGGAAGGGGTCTTGGGACCCCTCCACTTT. Complete variable domain (other parts from reference TRBV5-1 and TRBJ1-6): KAGVTQTPRYLIKTRGQQVTLSCSPISGHRSVSWYQQTPGQGLQFLFEYFSETQRNKGNFPGRFSGRQFSNSRSEMNVSTLELGDSALYLCASSPKEGVLGPLHFGNGTRLTVT.

This chain uses TRBV7-8 with TRBJ2-7; possibly TRBD1 for D (5 bases). Germline V gene sequence: CDR1 SGHVS, CDR2 FQNEAQ. Trimming stripped 5 bases from V and 2 bases from J, with 10 bases between. This CDR3 spans 13 amino acids. The CDR3 here is CASSTRETYEQYF. Written as DNA, the CDR3 is TGTGCCAGCAGCACCAGGGAAACCTACGAGCAGTACTTC.